The source of this TCR beta chain is a study of cytomegalovirus exposure and HLA in healthy donors. Study-wide context: About 85 million unique TCRs from HLA-typed donors were held in an early release of data.

The PCR made use of 60 Vbeta and 13 Jbeta primers. The data were produced by immunoSEQ multiplex PCR, yet TCRdb's version contains in-frame clones alone and is incomplete. The top ten clones hold around 4.6% of a sample with 100,000 to 150,000 clones, about 10% of them seen once. Broader study findings: Accurate prediction of most subjects' HLA-A and HLA-B alleles from TCR beta sequences was reported. For most TCR beta V segments, an earlier analysis put the productive rate at about 87% or about 30% of the time. Using the classifier, cytomegalovirus status was reportedly diagnosed with high specificity and sensitivity.

With regard to this clone: What it binds is not known.

CDR1 is SGHAT and CDR2 is FQNNGV in the germline V gene. The CDR3 extends over 16 amino acids. V gave up 0 bases and J gave up 3 bases, with 12 bases separating them. This TCR was sampled from a woman aged 18-35 years in good health and CMV-seropositive. The material sequenced was PBMCs. The chain uses TRBV11-2 and TRBJ1-5; a possible D gene is TRBD1 (5 bases). CDR3 DNA sequence: TGTGCCAGCAGCTTAGATATTGACAGAATCAATCAGCCCCAGCATTTT. Encoded protein: CASSLDIDRINQPQHF.